This note documents a single T cell receptor (beta chain) sequence. Profiled with immunoSEQ multiplex PCR; TCRdb holds only in-frame clones, not every one. Seen here are tens of thousands of clones, approximately 94% observed once, and the top ten hold more than 0.2%. The sample originates from a study of technical replicates of blood from several donors. CDR1 SGDLS and CDR2 YYNGEE come from the germline V gene. V lost 0 bases to trimming and J lost 6 bases, with 14 bases between them. The CDR3 is made up of 15 amino acids. Sequencing was carried out using T cells isolated from PBMCs. The receptor was isolated from a human donor in good health. V and J are TRBV9 and TRBJ2-3; D uncertain. CDR3 bases: TGTGCCAGCAGCGTAGACGCGCGCCGATCGGATACGCAGTATTTT. It translates to CASSVDARRSDTQYF.